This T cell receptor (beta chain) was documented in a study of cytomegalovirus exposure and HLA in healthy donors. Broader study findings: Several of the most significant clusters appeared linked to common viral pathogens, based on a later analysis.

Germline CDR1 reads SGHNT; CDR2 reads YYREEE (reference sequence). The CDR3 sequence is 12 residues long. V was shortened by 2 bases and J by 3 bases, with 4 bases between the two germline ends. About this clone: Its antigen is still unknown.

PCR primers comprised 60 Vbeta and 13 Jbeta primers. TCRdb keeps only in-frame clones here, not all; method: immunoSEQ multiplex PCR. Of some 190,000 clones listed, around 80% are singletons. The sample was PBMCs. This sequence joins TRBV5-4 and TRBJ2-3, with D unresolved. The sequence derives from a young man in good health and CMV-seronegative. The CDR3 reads CASSFQTDTQYF. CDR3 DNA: TGTGCCAGCAGCTTCCAGACAGATACGCAGTATTTT.